The 10 T cell receptor beta chains reported below all come from one sample, sequenced in a study of regulatory T cells in long-lasting Graves disease. Construction of TCR beta libraries relied on iRepertoire HTBI primers and on Arm-PCR targeting CDR3 regions. MiXCR, applied by TCRdb to the multiplex PCR reads, yields one record per CDR3 protein. The sample consists of about 320,000 distinct CDR3 sequences, 18% of them appearing once. Time point reported: newly diagnosed GD, antithyroid drugs for less than 3 months. PBMC-extracted RNA yielded the TCR library. The sequencing used peripheral blood mononuclear cells (PBMCs), collected at new diagnosis, from a patient treated with antithyroid drugs. All receptors come from a female donor with Graves disease.

The V and J genes are TRBV28 and TRBJ1-1; maybe TRBD1 (5 bases). V was shortened by 6 bases and J by 1 base, with 15 bases between the two germline ends. Germline V gene lookup returns CDR1 MDHEN and CDR2 SYDVKM. This CDR3 has 15 amino acids. Here the CDR3 DNA reads TGTGCCAGCAGCCTCGGGGGGATGTCGAACACTGAAGCTTTCTTT. It translates to CASSLGGMSNTEAFF.

This clonotype occurred many times. DNA for the CDR3: TGTGCCAGCAGTTTCCCCGGGGTAGCGGAGGACCAGGACACCGGGGAGCTGTTTTTT. It translates to CASSFPGVAEDQDTGELFF. The V gene is TRBV28, the J gene TRBJ2-2; D may be TRBD2 (6 bases). Germline CDR1 and CDR2: MDHEN and SYDVKM. V lost 3 bases, J lost 3 bases, and 23 bases lay in between. The CDR3 loop spans 19 amino acids. The entire variable domain, with the rest obtained from reference TRBV28 and TRBJ2-2, is as follows: DVKVTQSSRYLVKRTGEKVFLECVQDMDHENMFWYRQDPGLGLRLIYFSYDVKMKEKGDIPEGYSVSREKKERFSLILESASTNQTSMYLCASSFPGVAEDQDTGELFFGEGSRLTVL.

This clonotype was picked up many times. The chain has TRBV19 and TRBJ2-7; 8 bases are shared with TRBD1. The CDR3 totals 16 residues. J was trimmed by 7 bases and V by 6 bases; bases with no gene match: 17. CDR1 LNHDA and CDR2 SQIVND come from the germline V gene (reference sequence). DNA of the CDR3: TGTGCCAGTAGCCCACCAGGGGGCAACGACGGTTGGGAGCAGTACTTC. Translated, it gives CASSPPGGNDGWEQYF.

There are many counts of this clonotype. The rearrangement uses TRBV30 and TRBJ2-1; 8 positions agree with TRBD2. Per the germline V gene, CDR1 is GTSNPN and CDR2 is SVGIG (reference sequence). This CDR3 has 11 amino acids. Trimming removed 8 bases from V and 14 bases from J; junction bases left unmatched: 11. The CDR3 DNA sequence: TGTGCCGGGATGGGGCGCGGGAGGAAGTTCTTC. Translated: CAGMGRGRKFF.

This clonotype came up many times. The chain joins TRBV28 to TRBJ1-2, with D unresolved. This CDR3 is built from 13 residues. Trimming took 6 bases from V and 6 from J, leaving 14 bases between them. Germline V gives CDR1 MDHEN, CDR2 SYDVKM. CDR3 coding DNA: TGTGCCAGCAGCTCAACAAGGTCCGATGGCTACACCTTC. Its translation is CASSSTRSDGYTF.

In its sample, this clonotype was seen many times. The chain recombines TRBV3-1 with TRBJ1-6; D is uncertain. The CDR3 loop spans 16 amino acids. The V gene's germline CDR1 is LGHDT and CDR2 YNNKEL (reference sequence). Trimming left V 0 bases short and J 9 bases short, with 15 bases between. The CDR3 DNA reads as TGTGCCAGCAGCCAAGATCGAGCAACTAGAGGTTCACCCCTCCACTTT. Protein product: CASSQDRATRGSPLHF.

This clonotype showed up many times. The chain employs TRBV29-1 and TRBJ2-1; 10 positions match TRBD1. This CDR3 is built from 14 residues. J lost 7 bases, V lost 5 bases, and 8 bases had no gene match. The germline V gene has CDR1 SQVTM and CDR2 ANQGSEA. The CDR3 is CSVPDRGPGNEQFF. For the CDR3, the DNA is TGCAGCGTTCCAGACAGGGGGCCGGGGAATGAGCAGTTCTTC.

The rearrangement joins TRBV6-1 to TRBJ2-7; a weak D match, TRBD1 (5 bases). V gave up 1 base and J gave up 2 bases, with 15 bases separating them. The CDR3 runs to 16 residues. CDR1 is MNHNS, CDR2 SASEGT, per germline. The CDR3 DNA reads as TGTGCCAGCAGTGAAGGGGATAGGGGAATAACCTACGAGCAGTACTTC. As protein: CASSEGDRGITYEQYF.

This clonotype was seen ten or more times. This chain connects TRBV7-9 to TRBJ1-5; no firm D call. This CDR3 region has 12 residues. The V end was cut by 5 bases, the J end by 8 bases, with 10 bases between. From germline, CDR1 is SEHNR and CDR2 FQNEAQ (reference sequence). Here the CDR3 reads CASSLGLEPQHF. The CDR3 nucleotides are TGTGCCAGCAGCCTGGGCCTTGAGCCCCAGCATTTT.

At least ten counts were recorded for this clonotype. The chain uses TRBV12-3 or TRBV12-4 and TRBJ2-5, with 9 bases fitting TRBD1. V shed 4 bases and J 2 bases; nucleotides not matched to a gene: 5. The CDR3 loop spans 15 amino acids. CDR3 nucleotides: TGTGCCAGCAGTTCCGGCGACAGGGGGCAAGAGACCCAGTACTTC. It encodes CASSSGDRGQETQYF.